This T cell receptor (beta chain) was documented in a study of blood T cell repertoires in COVID-19. Background on the study: The United States, Italy and Spain supplied acute and convalescent COVID-19 samples. The analysed material was cDNA or gDNA that came from T cells, B-cell-depleted T cells, or PBMCs.

The J segment lost 7 bases and the V segment lost 2 bases, leaving 11 bases of the junction unmatched. This CDR3 has 16 amino acids. CDR1 is LNHDA and CDR2 is SQIVND in the germline V gene (reference sequence). Original processing notes: Estimated nucleated cell counts came from reference gene primer amplification. The assay was immunoSEQ multiplex PCR, and TCRdb's table has in-frame clones only and misses some. The DNA gave D and trimming, while V, J and clone size come from that table. The sample gives tens of thousands of clones, 83% of which show up once; roughly 13% is in the top ten. This receptor was taken from a human donor in a cohort sampled during active COVID-19. The chain has TRBV19 and TRBJ1-5; 7 bases align to TRBD1. The sequencing sample was made of peripheral blood. The DNA for the CDR3 is TGTGCCAGTAGTATATTATTAGTACAGGGGAACCAGCCCCAGCATTTT. Encoded protein: CASSILLVQGNQPQHF.